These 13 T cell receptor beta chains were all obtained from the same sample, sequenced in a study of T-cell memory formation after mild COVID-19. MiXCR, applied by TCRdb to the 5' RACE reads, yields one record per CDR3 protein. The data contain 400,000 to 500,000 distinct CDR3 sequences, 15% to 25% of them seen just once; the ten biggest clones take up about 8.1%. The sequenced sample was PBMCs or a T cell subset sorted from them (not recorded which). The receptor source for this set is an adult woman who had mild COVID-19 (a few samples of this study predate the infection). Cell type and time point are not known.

CDR3 DNA: TGTGCCAGCAGCCCTCCGCCGGGGGGGGGAGGATACGAGCAGTACTTC. It is translated as CASSPPPGGGGYEQYF. This chain links TRBV7-2 with TRBJ2-7, with TRBD2 matching over 8 bases. Germline V lookup: CDR1 SGHTA, CDR2 FQGNSA. The CDR3 is made up of 16 amino acids. J gave up 4 bases and V 5 bases, and 13 bases lay outside the gene matches.

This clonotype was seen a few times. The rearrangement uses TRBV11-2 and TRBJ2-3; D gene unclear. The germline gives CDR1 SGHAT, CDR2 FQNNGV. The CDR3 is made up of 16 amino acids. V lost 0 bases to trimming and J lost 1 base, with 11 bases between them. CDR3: CASSLDPRTGTDTQYF. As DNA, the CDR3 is TGTGCCAGCAGCTTAGATCCAAGGACGGGCACAGATACGCAGTATTTT.

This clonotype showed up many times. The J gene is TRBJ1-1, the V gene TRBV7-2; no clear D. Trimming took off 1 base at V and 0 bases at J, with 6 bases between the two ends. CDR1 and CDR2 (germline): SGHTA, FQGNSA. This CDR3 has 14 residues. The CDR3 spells CASSLVLVNTEAFF. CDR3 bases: TGTGCCAGCAGCTTAGTTCTGGTGAACACTGAAGCTTTCTTT.

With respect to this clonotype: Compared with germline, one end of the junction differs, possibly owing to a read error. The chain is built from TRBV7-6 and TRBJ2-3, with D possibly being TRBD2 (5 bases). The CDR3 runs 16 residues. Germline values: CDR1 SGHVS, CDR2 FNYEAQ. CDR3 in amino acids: CASSLGTFSSTDTKYF. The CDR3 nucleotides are TGTGCCAGCAGCTTAGGGACCTTTTCTAGCACAGATACGAAGTATTTT.

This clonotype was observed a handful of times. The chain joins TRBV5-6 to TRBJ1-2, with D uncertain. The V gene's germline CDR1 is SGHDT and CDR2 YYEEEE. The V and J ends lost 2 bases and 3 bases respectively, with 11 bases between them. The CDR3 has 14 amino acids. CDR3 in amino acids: CASSFGSADYGYTF. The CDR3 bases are TGTGCCAGCAGCTTCGGGTCAGCAGACTATGGCTACACCTTC. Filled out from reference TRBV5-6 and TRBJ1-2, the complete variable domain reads DAGVTQSPTHLIKTRGQQVTLRCSPKSGHDTVSWYQQALGQGPQFIFQYYEEEERQRGNFPDRFSGHQFPNYSSELNVNALLLGDSALYLCASSFGSADYGYTFGSGTRLTVV.

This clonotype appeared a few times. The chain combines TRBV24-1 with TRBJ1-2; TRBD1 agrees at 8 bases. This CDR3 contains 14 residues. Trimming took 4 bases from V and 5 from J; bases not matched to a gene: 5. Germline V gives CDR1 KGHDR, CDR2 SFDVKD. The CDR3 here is CATSDRRTGYGYTF. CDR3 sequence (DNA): TGTGCCACCAGTGACCGCCGGACAGGGTATGGCTACACCTTC.

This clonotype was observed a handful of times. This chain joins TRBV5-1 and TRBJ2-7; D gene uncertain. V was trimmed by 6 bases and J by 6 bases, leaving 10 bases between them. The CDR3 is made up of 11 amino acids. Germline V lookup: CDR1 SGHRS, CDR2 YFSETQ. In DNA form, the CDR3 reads TGCGCCAGCAAAGGTGACGGCGAGCAGTACTTC. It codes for CASKGDGEQYF.

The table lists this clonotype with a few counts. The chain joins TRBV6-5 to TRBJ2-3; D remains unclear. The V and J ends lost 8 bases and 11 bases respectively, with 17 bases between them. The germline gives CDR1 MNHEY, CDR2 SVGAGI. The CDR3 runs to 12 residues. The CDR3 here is CASGYYPGWQYF. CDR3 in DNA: TGTGCCAGCGGGTACTACCCGGGTTGGCAGTATTTT.

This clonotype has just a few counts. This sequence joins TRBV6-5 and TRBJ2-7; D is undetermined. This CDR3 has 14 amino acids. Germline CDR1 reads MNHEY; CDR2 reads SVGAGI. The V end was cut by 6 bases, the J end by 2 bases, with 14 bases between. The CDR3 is CASSHQPTAYEQYF. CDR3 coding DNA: TGTGCCAGCAGCCACCAACCCACTGCCTACGAGCAGTACTTC.

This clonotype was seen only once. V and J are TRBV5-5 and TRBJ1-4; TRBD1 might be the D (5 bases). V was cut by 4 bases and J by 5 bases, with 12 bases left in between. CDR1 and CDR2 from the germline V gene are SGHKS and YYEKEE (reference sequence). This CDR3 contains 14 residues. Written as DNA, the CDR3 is TGTGCCAGCAGCCTGGGGGACGGGAATGAAAAACTGTTTTTT. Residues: CASSLGDGNEKLFF.

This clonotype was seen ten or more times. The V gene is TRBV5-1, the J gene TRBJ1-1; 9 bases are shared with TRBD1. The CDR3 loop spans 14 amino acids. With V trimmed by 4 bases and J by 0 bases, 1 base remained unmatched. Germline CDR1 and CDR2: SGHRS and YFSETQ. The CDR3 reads CASSRDRVNTEAFF. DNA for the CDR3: TGCGCCAGCAGCAGGGACAGGGTGAACACTGAAGCTTTCTTT.

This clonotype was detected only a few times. In DNA form, the CDR3 reads TGTGCCATCAGTGAAAATAGCAATCAGCCCCAGCATTTT. Protein sequence: CAISENSNQPQHF. The V call is TRBV10-3, the J call TRBJ1-5, with no clear D. CDR1 and CDR2 (germline): ENHRY, SYGVKD. V lost 3 bases to trimming and J lost 0 bases, with 3 bases between them. The length of the CDR3 is 13 residues.

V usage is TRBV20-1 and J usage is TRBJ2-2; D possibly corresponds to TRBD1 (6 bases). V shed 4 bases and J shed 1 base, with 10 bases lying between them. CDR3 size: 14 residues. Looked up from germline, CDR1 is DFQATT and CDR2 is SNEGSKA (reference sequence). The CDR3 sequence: CSATDRRNTGELFF. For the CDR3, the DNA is TGCAGTGCTACCGACAGGCGGAACACCGGGGAGCTGTTTTTT.